A selection of T cell receptor beta chains follows, all from one sample in a study of shared clonotypes between healthy human individuals. Sequencing was performed with immunoSEQ multiplex PCR; in TCRdb, only in-frame clones are kept and a portion is missing. The sample lists around 2,000,000 clones; less than 95% were seen once. Sequenced material: naive CD8+ T cells sorted from blood. These receptor sequences come from a man between 18 and 35 years old in good health. The CDR3 runs from the conserved cysteine through the conserved F or W. A D gene is named only where the DNA matches it firmly. Rows may omit the clone size; those that give it use once, few, many or a size class.

TRBV6-5,TRBJ2-7,NA,NA,CASSYLRGYEQYF,TGTGCCAGCAGTTACTTAAGGGGATACGAGCAGTACTTC
TRBV27,TRBJ1-1,NA,few,CASSLWDNTEAFF,TGTGCCAGCAGTTTATGGGATAACACTGAAGCTTTCTTT
TRBV5-4,TRBJ2-7,TRBD1,NA,CASSSTGVVDDEQYF,TGTGCCAGCAGTTCGACAGGGGTCGTTGACGACGAGCAGTACTTC
TRBV30,TRBJ2-1,TRBD2,NA,CAWSVNSGGAYNEQFF,TGTGCCTGGAGTGTAAATAGCGGGGGGGCTTACAATGAGCAGTTCTTC
TRBV7-8,TRBJ1-1,NA,NA,CASSLGGYVSGTEAFF,TGTGCCAGCAGCTTAGGGGGGTACGTCTCCGGCACTGAAGCTTTCTTT
TRBV6-5,TRBJ1-2,TRBD1,NA,CASRGGDSLYHGYTF,TGTGCCAGCAGGGGTGGGGACAGCCTCTACCATGGCTACACCTTC
TRBV5-8,TRBJ2-7,NA,NA,CASSRALYEQYF,TGTGCCAGCAGCCGGGCCCTCTACGAGCAGTACTTC
TRBV28,TRBJ2-3,TRBD2,NA,CASSELAGVADTQYF,TGTGCCAGCAGTGAACTAGCGGGGGTGGCAGATACGCAGTATTTT
TRBV2,TRBJ2-7,NA,NA,CASSMAEAPGEQYF,TGTGCCAGCAGCATGGCGGAGGCCCCTGGCGAGCAGTACTTC
TRBV10-2,TRBJ2-2,NA,NA,CASSGRTNTGELFF,TGCGCCAGCAGTGGACGAACGAACACCGGGGAGCTGTTTTTT
TRBV4-3,TRBJ2-1,NA,NA,CASSQEAGTARFYNEQFF,TGCGCCAGCAGCCAAGAGGCAGGGACCGCCAGATTCTACAATGAGCAGTTCTTC
TRBV19,TRBJ1-3,NA,NA,CASSYLGDGNTIYF,TGTGCCAGTAGTTACCTGGGAGATGGAAACACCATATATTTT
TRBV27,TRBJ2-1,TRBD2,once,CASSWVAGGLNEQFF,TGTGCCAGCAGTTGGGTTGCGGGGGGGCTCAATGAGCAGTTCTTC
TRBV9,TRBJ2-7,NA,NA,CASSVGGSTSYEQYF,TGTGCCAGCAGCGTAGGAGGGTCAACCTCCTACGAGCAGTACTTC
TRBV19,TRBJ2-1,NA,NA,CASSIVYGTPEEQFF,TGTGCCAGTAGTATAGTCTACGGGACACCCGAAGAGCAGTTCTTC
TRBV21-1,TRBJ1-5,NA,NA,CASRRGGPNQPQHF,TGTGCCAGCAGGCGCGGGGGTCCCAATCAGCCCCAGCATTTT
TRBV6-1,TRBJ1-1,TRBD1,NA,CASSEGQGIRMNTEAFF,TGTGCCAGCAGTGAAGGACAGGGGATCCGCATGAACACTGAAGCTTTCTTT
TRBV6-5,TRBJ2-7,NA,NA,CASSYVREAYEQYF,TGTGCCAGCAGTTACGTTCGTGAGGCCTACGAGCAGTACTTC
TRBV6-5,TRBJ1-1,NA,NA,CASSYREGYYTEAFF,TGTGCCAGCAGTTACCGCGAGGGCTACTACACTGAAGCTTTCTTT
TRBV5-5,TRBJ2-2,TRBD1,NA,CASSPGTVNTGELFF,TGTGCCAGCAGCCCCGGGACAGTGAACACCGGGGAGCTGTTTTTT
TRBV5-8,TRBJ1-1,NA,NA,CASSLRSMNTEAFF,TGTGCCAGCAGCTTACGCAGTATGAACACTGAAGCTTTCTTT
TRBV19,TRBJ2-7,NA,NA,CASSPGGYEQYF,TGTGCCAGTAGTCCCGGGGGCTACGAGCAGTACTTC
TRBV5-6,TRBJ2-7,TRBD2,NA,CASSLLAGIAYF,TGTGCCAGCAGCTTGCTAGCGGGGATCGCTTACTTC
TRBV2,TRBJ2-7,NA,once,CASSDIGWAGEQYF,TGTGCCAGCAGTGACATAGGGTGGGCGGGGGAGCAGTACTTC
TRBV11-1,TRBJ2-3,TRBD1,NA,CASTNDGQGATDTQYF,TGTGCCAGCACCAACGACGGACAGGGGGCGACCGATACGCAGTATTTT
TRBV7-2,TRBJ2-2,NA,NA,CASSAGANTGELFF,TGTGCCAGCAGCGCCGGAGCGAACACCGGGGAGCTGTTTTTT
TRBV9,TRBJ2-3,NA,NA,CASSVVPISASSTDTQYF,TGTGCCAGCAGCGTAGTTCCCATATCGGCCTCTAGCACAGATACGCAGTATTTT
TRBV21-1,TRBJ2-7,NA,once,CASSKKGGKTEASLYEQYF,TGTGCCAGCAGCAAAAAAGGGGGGAAGACAGAGGCGTCGTTATACGAGCAGTACTTC
TRBV27,TRBJ1-3,NA,once,CASSPLGSGNTIYF,TGTGCCAGCAGTCCCTTGGGCTCTGGAAACACCATATATTTT
TRBV7-9,TRBJ2-2,TRBD1,NA,CASTPNRQGIGELFF,TGTGCCAGCACCCCGAACCGACAGGGAATCGGGGAGCTGTTTTTT
TRBV4-1,TRBJ1-1,NA,NA,CASSQAGEAAEAFF,TGCGCCAGCAGCCAAGCTGGGGAGGCGGCTGAAGCTTTCTTT
TRBV29-1,TRBJ2-5,TRBD2,NA,CSVGGASGSQETQYF,TGCAGCGTGGGGGGGGCTAGCGGGAGTCAAGAGACCCAGTACTTC
TRBV7-9,TRBJ2-3,TRBD2,once,CASSRGGLADEAQYF,TGTGCCAGCAGCCGAGGGGGACTAGCGGACGAGGCGCAGTATTTT
TRBV2,TRBJ1-6,NA,NA,CASSEVYVGARDSPLHF,TGTGCCAGCAGTGAAGTATACGTAGGGGCGCGGGATTCACCCCTCCACTTT
TRBV27,TRBJ2-2,NA,NA,CASSLVGNSGELFF,TGTGCCAGCAGTTTAGTAGGGAACTCCGGGGAGCTGTTTTTT
TRBV6-1,TRBJ2-7,NA,NA,CASSEGQGGTYEQYF,TGTGCCAGCAGTGAGGGGCAGGGAGGAACCTACGAGCAGTACTTC
TRBV7-2,TRBJ2-7,TRBD2,NA,CASSSFGGGGSYEQYF,TGTGCCAGCAGCTCCTTTGGCGGGGGGGGCTCCTACGAGCAGTACTTC
TRBV6-1,TRBJ2-1,NA,NA,CASSARADSYNEQFF,TGTGCCAGCAGTGCCCGGGCAGACTCCTACAATGAGCAGTTCTTC
TRBV5-1,TRBJ2-1,NA,NA,CASSLQGYNEQFF,TGCGCCAGCAGCTTACAGGGATACAATGAGCAGTTCTTC
TRBV7-9,TRBJ1-3,TRBD1,NA,CASSATGDLTGNTIYF,TGTGCCAGCAGCGCTACAGGGGACCTAACTGGAAACACCATATATTTT
TRBV6-6,TRBJ2-5,TRBD1,NA,CASSYSARGPGETQYF,TGTGCCAGCAGTTACTCGGCCAGGGGGCCTGGGGAGACCCAGTACTTC
TRBV4-1,TRBJ2-5,TRBD2,NA,CASSPPPSGGGETQYF,TGCGCCAGCAGCCCGCCTCCTAGCGGGGGGGGAGAGACCCAGTACTTC
TRBV7-9,TRBJ2-2,TRBD2,NA,CASSFRRLAGEANTGELFF,TGTGCCAGCAGCTTTCGTCGTCTAGCGGGGGAAGCGAACACCGGGGAGCTGTTTTTT
TRBV13,TRBJ2-7,NA,NA,CASSSMTGFLEQYF,TGTGCCAGCAGCTCCATGACAGGTTTCCTCGAGCAGTACTTC
TRBV29-1,TRBJ2-7,NA,NA,CSVEGLNYEQYF,TGCAGCGTTGAAGGGTTAAACTACGAGCAGTACTTC
TRBV10-1,TRBJ2-7,NA,NA,CASSGNLGLRPYEQYF,TGCGCCAGCAGTGGGAACTTAGGGTTAAGACCCTACGAGCAGTACTTC
TRBV6-5,TRBJ2-1,NA,NA,CASGLRTYNEQFF,TGTGCCAGCGGCTTGCGCACCTACAATGAGCAGTTCTTC
TRBV7-6,TRBJ1-2,NA,NA,CASSSEGTGGEGYTF,TGTGCCAGCAGCTCCGAGGGAACGGGGGGCGAGGGCTACACCTTC
TRBV13,TRBJ2-7,NA,once,CASSYIRREQYF,TGTGCCAGCAGCTATATCAGACGGGAGCAGTACTTC
TRBV9,TRBJ1-2,NA,NA,CASSGRYREHGYTF,TGTGCCAGCAGCGGAAGATACAGGGAACATGGCTACACCTTC
TRBV5-1,TRBJ2-7,NA,once,CASSFGIGNEQYF,TGCGCCAGCAGCTTTGGTATCGGAAACGAGCAGTACTTC
TRBV7-9,TRBJ2-2,NA,NA,CASSSEGGELFF,TGTGCCAGCAGCTCCGAGGGCGGGGAGCTGTTTTTT
TRBV7-9,TRBJ2-2,NA,NA,CASSPPGRNTGELFF,TGTGCCAGCAGCCCGCCGGGACGGAACACCGGGGAGCTGTTTTTT
TRBV9,TRBJ2-3,TRBD2,NA,CASSASGSGDTQYF,TGTGCCAGCAGCGCGAGCGGGAGTGGAGATACGCAGTATTTT
TRBV20-1,TRBJ2-1,TRBD1,NA,CSAIQGREQFF,TGCAGTGCAATACAGGGGCGTGAGCAGTTCTTC